The 25 T cell receptor beta chains presented below share a single source sample, sequenced in a study of spatial heterogeneity in lung cancer. Time point given: blood at routine non-recurrence follow-up after resection. Sequencing was performed on whole RNA extracted from tumor and nontumor lung tissue, or from frozen PBMC, and the material was left unsorted. TCRdb independently ran MiXCR on the 5' RACE reads; one entry per CDR3 protein. The sample has about 52,000 distinct CDR3 sequences; 7.4% are singletons. This sample comprised PBMCs, obtained at follow-up. Receptors were obtained from a female donor with early-stage non-small cell lung cancer.

This clonotype has a count of ten or more. The J gene is TRBJ2-2, the V gene TRBV7-3, with a weak D call TRBD2 (6 bases). The CDR3 is 15 residues long. Trimming shortened V by 6 bases and J by 0 bases, and 11 bases separated the two germline ends. Germline CDR1 is SGHTA and CDR2 is FQGTGA. The CDR3 reads CASRRGGPNTGELFF. CDR3 coding DNA: TGTGCCAGCAGGCGGGGCGGCCCGAACACCGGGGAGCTGTTTTTT.

The V and J genes are TRBV11-3 and TRBJ2-7; D is ambiguous. The V gene lost 5 bases and the J gene lost 4 bases, with 12 bases spanning the gap. Germline CDR1 is SGHNT and CDR2 is YENEEA. This CDR3 spans 13 amino acids. The CDR3 region has the DNA TGTGCCAGCAGCCAACGGATGGGATACGAGCAGTACTTC. It is translated as CASSQRMGYEQYF. Combining the CDR3 with reference TRBV11-3 and TRBJ2-7 gives the whole variable domain EAGVVQSPRYKIIEKKQPVAFWCNPISGHNTLYWYLQNLGQGPELLIRYENEEAVDDSQLPKDRFSAERLKGVDSTLKIQPAELGDSAVYLCASSQRMGYEQYFGPGTRLTVT.

This clonotype appeared many times. This chain links TRBV28 with TRBJ2-3, with TRBD2 identical over 10 bases. The ends lost 10 bases at V and 1 base at J; junction bases unmatched: 2. The CDR3 is 13 residues long. Germline CDR1 reads MDHEN; CDR2 reads SYDVKM. CDR3: CAIGTSGTDTQYF. In nucleotides, the CDR3 is TGTGCCATCGGGACTAGCGGCACAGATACGCAGTATTTT.

This clonotype was seen ten or more times. The V gene is TRBV10-3, the J gene TRBJ2-1; TRBD1 agrees at 9 bases. Germline assignment: CDR1 ENHRY and CDR2 SYGVKD. The CDR3 covers 14 residues. V gave up 5 bases and J gave up 7 bases; unmatched junction bases: 6. The CDR3 DNA sequence: TGTGCCATCAGTCCTCCGGGACAGGGTAATGAGCAGTTCTTC. Its protein product is CAISPPGQGNEQFF.

This clonotype came up many times. This chain links TRBV18 with TRBJ2-1; 12 bases map to TRBD2. J lost 12 bases, V lost 3 bases, and 21 bases had no gene match. Germline CDR1 KGHSH, CDR2 LQKENI. The CDR3 extends over 19 amino acids. In DNA, the CDR3 is TGTGCCAGCTCACCCCAACTAGCGGGGGGACCCTTTGCCCTAATGGGGCAGTTCTTC. Protein product: CASSPQLAGGPFALMGQFF.

The rearrangement joins TRBV5-6 to TRBJ1-6; D ambiguous. V was shortened by 0 bases and J by 5 bases, with 3 bases between the two germline ends. This CDR3 spans 13 amino acids. The germline V gene encodes CDR1 SGHDT and CDR2 YYEEEE. CDR3 protein: CASSLDDNSPLHF. In DNA form, the CDR3 reads TGTGCCAGCAGCTTGGACGATAATTCACCCCTCCACTTT.

This clonotype was counted many times. J is TRBJ2-3 and V is TRBV7-2; D remains unclear. The CDR3 contains 11 residues. The germline V gene encodes CDR1 SGHTA and CDR2 FQGNSA. V was pared by 5 bases and J by 9 bases, with 9 bases between. The CDR3: CASSDVGTQYF. The CDR3 DNA reads TGTGCCAGCAGCGACGTCGGAACGCAGTATTTT.

As to this clonotype: A read error may be the cause here, since a much bigger clone is one base away. CDR3 in DNA: TGCAGTGCTAGCGGGAACACTGAAGCTCTCTTT. It is translated as CSASGNTEALF. This rearrangement joins TRBV20-1 to TRBJ1-1; unclear D gene. The CDR3 has 11 residues. Germline V gene lookup returns CDR1 DFQATT and CDR2 SNEGSKA (reference sequence).

This clonotype was counted ten times or more. The chain employs TRBV20-1 and TRBJ2-1, with 13 bases identical to TRBD2. The CDR3 consists of 15 residues. The germline CDR1 and CDR2 sequences are DFQATT and SNEGSKA (reference sequence). The junction had 8 bases not matched to a gene; V was cut back by 6 bases and J by 6 bases. Here the CDR3 DNA reads TGCAGTGCCTGGAAGGGACTAGCGGGGTCCAATGAGCAGTTCTTC. Encoded protein: CSAWKGLAGSNEQFF.

This clonotype was seen ten or more times. The chain links TRBV7-8 to TRBJ1-4, with 9 bases identical to TRBD1. J gave up 7 bases and V 5 bases, and 5 bases lay outside the gene matches. The CDR3 covers 14 residues. Germline CDR1 is SGHVS and CDR2 is FQNEAQ. CDR3 nucleotides: TGTGCCAGCAGCCCTGGGACAGGGACTGAAAAACTGTTTTTT. It translates to CASSPGTGTEKLFF.

This clonotype was counted many times. This rearrangement joins TRBV7-9 to TRBJ2-7; no clear D gene. The V and J ends lost 1 base and 4 bases respectively, with 11 bases between them. In germline, CDR1 is SEHNR, CDR2 FQNEAQ (reference sequence). The length of the CDR3 is 14 residues. CDR3 bases: TGTGCCAGCAGCTTAGTGGCCGGAGATTACGAGCAGTACTTC. This translates into CASSLVAGDYEQYF.

This clonotype has more than one count but fewer than ten. The V and J genes are TRBV10-3 and TRBJ1-1; D possibly corresponds to TRBD1 (5 bases). V was shortened by 7 bases and J by 9 bases, with 15 bases between the two germline ends. There are 12 residues in the CDR3. Germline V CDR1 and CDR2: ENHRY, SYGVKD. CDR3 in amino acids: CAITGDLGKAFF. The DNA for the CDR3 is TGTGCCATCACCGGGGACCTGGGGAAAGCTTTCTTT.

The gene calls are TRBV10-3 and TRBJ2-6, with TRBD1 identical over 8 bases. The trim removed 2 bases at V and 3 bases at J, leaving 6 bases unmatched. Germline CDR1 and CDR2: ENHRY and SYGVKD. The CDR3 runs 17 residues. The CDR3 DNA reads as TGTGCCATCAGTGAGAGAGGAGGACAGGGTGGGGCCAACGTCCTGACTTTC. This codes for CAISERGGQGGANVLTF.

V gene TRBV20-1 combines with J gene TRBJ1-1; TRBD1 is a possible D gene (6 bases). The CDR3 spans 13 residues. Germline V gene data show CDR1 as DFQATT and CDR2 as SNEGSKA (reference sequence). V was trimmed by 8 bases and J by 0 bases, leaving 13 bases between them. The CDR3 is CSSQGLMNTEAFF. CDR3 bases: TGCAGTTCCCAGGGGCTCATGAACACTGAAGCTTTCTTT.

The V and J genes are TRBV29-1 and TRBJ1-1; D is unresolved. The germline CDR1 and CDR2 sequences are SQVTM and ANQGSEA. The CDR3 contains 10 residues. The CDR3, as DNA: TGCACCTTAAGTAACACTGAAGCTTTCTTT. It encodes CTLSNTEAFF.

This clonotype appeared a few times. V gene TRBV11-2 combines with J gene TRBJ2-1, with D perhaps TRBD1 (6 bases). With 5 bases removed from V and 5 bases from J, the gap between germline ends came to 10 bases. The CDR3 loop spans 13 amino acids. The germline CDR1 and CDR2 sequences are SGHAT and FQNNGV. This CDR3 reads CASSLGHNNEQFF. The CDR3 nucleotides are TGTGCCAGCAGCCTGGGACACAACAATGAGCAGTTCTTC.

This clonotype was found many times. The chain has TRBV12-3 or TRBV12-4 and TRBJ2-6; D is undetermined. CDR3 length equals 13 residues. V was clipped by 8 bases and J by 1 base, with 6 bases between them. The CDR3 reads CASVFSGANVLTF. In DNA, the CDR3 is TGTGCCAGCGTCTTTTCTGGGGCCAACGTCCTGACTTTC.

The table lists this clonotype with many counts. V usage is TRBV29-1 and J usage is TRBJ2-5; TRBD1 agrees at 7 bases. From germline, CDR1 is SQVTM and CDR2 ANQGSEA. After removal of 8 bases from V and 4 bases from J, the junction contained 7 bases not matched to a gene. The CDR3 length is 12 residues. This CDR3 reads CSTSTGSETQYF. In DNA, the CDR3 is TGCAGCACCTCGACAGGGTCAGAGACCCAGTACTTC.

A few counts support this clonotype. J is TRBJ2-5 and V is TRBV6-1; D perhaps matches TRBD1 (6 bases). V was shortened by 7 bases and J by 1 base, with 22 bases between the two germline ends. The CDR3 is made up of 17 amino acids. CDR1 is MNHNS, CDR2 SASEGT, per germline. The CDR3 loop is CASKLPGGRGFQETQYF. The CDR3 DNA is TGTGCCAGCAAACTCCCCGGAGGCAGGGGATTCCAAGAGACCCAGTACTTC.

This clonotype appeared a few times. V gene TRBV6-2 or TRBV6-3 combines with J gene TRBJ1-5; D may be TRBD1 (5 bases). The germline V gene has CDR1 MNHEY and CDR2 SVGEGT. Trimming cost V 0 bases and J 4 bases, with 16 bases left between them. The CDR3 sequence is 17 residues long. The CDR3 DNA sequence: TGTGCCAGCAGTTACTCTACCGGGACGTCGGCGAATCAGCCCCAGCATTTT. Translation gives CASSYSTGTSANQPQHF.

At least ten counts were recorded for this clonotype. J is TRBJ2-2 and V is TRBV2, with D hard to call. This CDR3 has 13 amino acids. The V gene's germline CDR1 is SNHLY and CDR2 FYNNEI. V lost 0 bases to trimming and J lost 7 bases, with 6 bases between them. The CDR3 coding sequence is TGTGCCAGCAGTGAAGCGAGGAACGGGGAGCTGTTTTTT. It codes for CASSEARNGELFF.

This clonotype is labeled as medium-sized (0.01 to 0.1%). The gene calls are TRBV20-1 and TRBJ1-1, with 9 bases that match TRBD1. Per germline, CDR1 DFQATT and CDR2 SNEGSKA (reference sequence). The CDR3 runs 13 residues. The junction had 6 bases not matched to a gene; V was cut back by 6 bases and J by 4 bases. CDR3 loop: CSAPMTGGTEAFF. The CDR3 DNA is TGCAGTGCACCTATGACAGGGGGCACTGAAGCTTTCTTT.

Of note for this clonotype: A read error may be the cause here, since a much bigger clone is one base away. The CDR3 nucleotides are TGCGCCGGCAGCTTGGAGATGGGCACCCCTAGTAGCGAGCAGTACTTC. Amino acids: CAGSLEMGTPSSEQYF. J is TRBJ2-7 and V is TRBV5-1, with D hard to call. CDR1 is SGHRS and CDR2 is YFSETQ in the germline V gene. The CDR3 covers 16 residues. Variable domain in full (rest from reference TRBV5-1 and TRBJ2-7): KAGVTQTPRYLIKTRGQQVTLSCSPISGHRSVSWYQQTPGQGLQFLFEYFSETQRNKGNFPGRFSGRQFSNSRSEMNVSTLELGDSALYLCAGSLEMGTPSSEQYFGPGTRLTVT.

The table lists this clonotype with many counts. The rearrangement links TRBV20-1 to TRBJ2-3; the D gene is possibly TRBD1 (5 bases). This CDR3 is built from 11 residues. Trimming took off 6 bases at V and 8 bases at J, with 12 bases between the two ends. Germline V gene sequence: CDR1 DFQATT, CDR2 SNEGSKA (reference sequence). The CDR3 nucleotides are TGCAGTGCACCACAGGCTGTTACGCAGTATTTT. The encoded protein is CSAPQAVTQYF.

This clonotype has ten or more counts. The chain recombines TRBV4-2 with TRBJ2-3; D gene uncertain. The V end lost 0 bases, the J end lost 5 bases, and 12 bases lay between the germline ends. CDR3 size: 15 residues. The germline CDR1 and CDR2 sequences are LGHNA and YNFKEQ. DNA of the CDR3: TGTGCCAGCAGCCAAGACGGCGTAAGAAAAGATACGCAGTATTTT. This gives the protein CASSQDGVRKDTQYF.